One and the same sample provided the 9 T cell receptor beta chains below, sequenced in a study of blood T cell repertoires in COVID-19. This table comes from immunoSEQ multiplex PCR, and its TCRdb copy is limited to in-frame clones, with some not included. The sample yields about 220,000 clones, approximately 90% seen once. Sequencing used PBMCs or T cells enriched from blood (not recorded which). Every receptor here comes from a woman between 18 and 29 years old in a cohort exposed to, infected with or recovered from COVID-19 (not recorded which).

The V and J genes are TRBV2 and TRBJ2-1; weak D call: TRBD2 (6 bases). The CDR3 is 15 amino acids. CDR1 is SNHLY, CDR2 FYNNEI, per germline. V was pared by 6 bases and J by 10 bases, with 22 bases between. In DNA form, the CDR3 reads TGTGCCAGCAGGACCACCGGGCTAGCGATATCCGAGCAGTTCTTC. Amino acids: CASRTTGLAISEQFF.

The rearrangement uses TRBV7-6 and TRBJ2-6; no reliable D call. This CDR3 contains 18 residues. V lost 3 bases to trimming and J lost 0 bases, with 15 bases between them. Germline V gives CDR1 SGHVS, CDR2 FNYEAQ. CDR3 region: CASSFGAPPSSGANVLTF. The CDR3, as DNA: TGTGCCAGCAGCTTCGGAGCGCCTCCTAGCTCTGGGGCCAACGTCCTGACTTTC.

J is TRBJ1-1 and V is TRBV4-1; D remains unclear. V lost 3 bases and J 6 bases, leaving 17 bases between the germline ends. The length of the CDR3 is 15 residues. Germline V lookup: CDR1 MGHRA, CDR2 YSYEKL. The CDR3 DNA is TGCGCCAGCAGCCACCGTACGGCGGGTCGGGCTGAAGCTTTCTTT. Translation gives CASSHRTAGRAEAFF.

This chain connects TRBV2 to TRBJ2-3, with 8 bases that match TRBD2. V gave up 4 bases and J gave up 3 bases; unmatched junction bases: 9. In germline, CDR1 is SNHLY, CDR2 FYNNEI. This CDR3 region has 16 residues. The CDR3 DNA reads TGTGCCAGCAGTGTTCAGGGAGCGGGGGCAACAGATACGCAGTATTTT. As protein: CASSVQGAGATDTQYF.

The rearrangement joins TRBV27 to TRBJ1-1; possible D gene TRBD1, 6 bases. The CDR3 has 13 residues. From germline, CDR1 is MNHEY and CDR2 SMNVEV (reference sequence). V shed 6 bases and J shed 3 bases, with 11 bases lying between them. As DNA, the CDR3 is TGTGCCAGCAGCCCCGGGGGGCACACTGAAGCTTTCTTT. Protein product: CASSPGGHTEAFF.

This clone appeared a single time. The rearrangement links TRBV6-6 to TRBJ1-2; the D gene is possibly TRBD1 (6 bases). The CDR3 has 13 amino acids. V was clipped by 5 bases and J by 7 bases, with 14 bases between them. Germline loops: CDR1 MNHNY, CDR2 SVGAGI (reference sequence). The CDR3 protein is CASSPSGTLGYTF. CDR3 bases: TGTGCCAGCAGTCCCTCCGGGACACTTGGCTACACCTTC.

The gene calls are TRBV15 and TRBJ2-1, with 11 bases aligning to TRBD2. This CDR3 is built from 18 residues. CDR1 and CDR2 from the germline V gene are LNHNV and YYDKDF (reference sequence). V trimming: 1 base; J trimming: 0 bases; junction bases outside the gene matches: 5. The CDR3 coding sequence is TGTGCCACCAGCAGAGGGAGACTAGCGGGATTCTCCTACAATGAGCAGTTCTTC. Encoded protein: CATSRGRLAGFSYNEQFF.

V and J are TRBV4-1 and TRBJ2-7; possibly TRBD2 for D (6 bases). The CDR3 spans 14 residues. Germline assignment: CDR1 MGHRA and CDR2 YSYEKL. V dropped 2 bases and J dropped 2 bases, with 10 bases sitting between them. CDR3 nucleotide sequence: TGCGCCAGCAGCCAACCTGGGGGGACCTACGAGCAGTACTTC. Amino acids: CASSQPGGTYEQYF.

The CDR3 DNA follows: TGTGCCAGCAGCCCTTATCCGGGACTAGCGGCCAGCTCCTACGAGCAGTACTTC. Encoded protein: CASSPYPGLAASSYEQYF. J is TRBJ2-7 and V is TRBV11-2; 11 positions match TRBD2. Germline lookup yields CDR1 SGHAT and CDR2 FQNNGV. The CDR3 covers 18 residues. V was pared by 5 bases and J by 0 bases, with 12 bases of the junction left unmatched.